At least ten counts were recorded for the clone carrying this TCR beta chain. Trimming cost V 6 bases and J 1 base; bases outside gene matches: 7. CDR1 and CDR2 (germline): DFQATT, SNEGSKA (reference sequence). CDR3 size: 14 residues. This entry comes from a study of neurological immune-mediated disorders. TCRdb fed the 5' RACE reads into MiXCR, producing one record per CDR3 protein. Among roughly 62,000 distinct CDR3 sequences, around 2.3% were seen once, and the ten largest hold approximately 3%. The V and J genes are TRBV20-1 and TRBJ2-7, with TRBD1 matching 9 bases. The specimen sequenced was PBMCs. This TCR came from a man between 45 and 60 years old with multiple sclerosis. CDR3 region: CSAADRGRSYEQYF. CDR3 nucleotides: TGCAGTGCAGCAGACAGGGGGAGATCCTACGAGCAGTACTTC.